The present T cell receptor beta chain was sequenced within a study of shared clonotypes between healthy human individuals. Overall study context: A few men and two women, aged 18 to 49, were donors. Study outcomes and limitations: The study found lower generation probabilities in non-shared clonotypes than in those shared by all four donors.

Points on this clone: The target antigen is unknown. Other DNA sequences of this sample code for an identical CDR3.

From CD4+ cells came CD45RA+ naive and CD45RA-negative memory subsets. Authors' processing steps: Junction-only immunoSEQ data arrived without quality scores, meaning filtering differed. The repertoire was sequenced with immunoSEQ multiplex PCR; TCRdb's copy has only in-frame clones and lacks some. The V and J calls and clone size are taken from that table; D and trimming were inferred from the DNA. The sample lists approximately 2.5 million clones, approximately 90% occurring once. Germline CDR1 is MNHEY and CDR2 is SVGAGI. V lost 0 bases and J lost 3; bases outside the gene matches: 2. This CDR3 region has 15 residues.

The chain carries TRBV6-5 and TRBJ2-1; TRBD1 matches at 7 bases. The sequence derives from a man between 18 and 29 years old in good health. Sequencing was done on a sample of naive CD4+ T cells sorted from blood. Subset meaning: CD45RA+ positively selected. The CDR3 loop is CASSYSAGGYNEQFF. For the CDR3, the DNA is TGTGCCAGCAGTTACTCGGCAGGGGGCTACAATGAGCAGTTCTTC.